One and the same sample provided the 2 T cell receptor beta chains below, sequenced in a study of blood T cell repertoires in COVID-19. Sequenced by immunoSEQ multiplex PCR; TCRdb stores in-frame clones only, minus some. The repertoire consists of about 140,000 clones, with approximately 85% occurring once and the leading ten covering roughly 4%. Sequenced input: peripheral blood. These receptors originate from a woman older than 75 with acute or convalescent COVID-19.

The rearrangement uses TRBV7-9 and TRBJ2-7, with 9 bases lining up with TRBD1. Germline CDR1 reads SEHNR; CDR2 reads FQNEAQ (reference sequence). J lost 3 bases, V lost 1 base, and 10 bases had no gene match. This CDR3 contains 17 residues. CDR3 loop: CASSLVEATGGIYEQYF. The CDR3 DNA follows: TGTGCCAGCAGCTTAGTCGAGGCAACAGGGGGCATCTACGAGCAGTACTTC.

J is TRBJ2-1 and V is TRBV3-1 (or the pseudogene TRBV3-2); the match to TRBD2 covers 10 bases. Germline lookup yields CDR1 LGHDT and CDR2 YNNKEL (reference sequence). J was trimmed by 6 bases and V by 1 base; bases with no gene match: 3. CDR3 length equals 15 residues. CDR3 loop: CASSQAAGGRNEQFF. Written as DNA, the CDR3 is TGTGCCAGCAGCCAAGCAGCGGGGGGGCGCAATGAGCAGTTCTTC.